This T cell receptor (beta chain) was sequenced for a study of blood T cell repertoires in COVID-19. Study processing details: Nucleated cell counts were estimated from reference gene primer amplification. Profiled with immunoSEQ multiplex PCR; TCRdb holds only in-frame clones, not every one. That table is the source of V, J and clone size, and D and trimming were worked out from the DNA. The sample yields roughly 230,000 clones, around 91% seen once. Specimen: peripheral blood. The sequence derives from a woman aged 55-69 years with COVID-19, enrolled during active disease.

The CDR3 reads CASSLVAGTGVIYGYTF. Written as DNA, the CDR3 is TGTGCCAGCAGCTTAGTGGCCGGGACAGGGGTGATATATGGCTACACCTTC. The genes are TRBV7-9 and TRBJ1-2, with TRBD1 matching over 10 bases. The J segment lost 5 bases and the V segment lost 1 base, leaving 10 bases of the junction unmatched. CDR1 and CDR2 from the germline V gene are SEHNR and FQNEAQ (reference sequence). This CDR3 has 17 residues. The full variable domain, with the rest looked up from reference TRBV7-9 and TRBJ1-2, is DTGVSQNPRHKITKRGQNVTFRCDPISEHNRLYWYRQTLGQGPEFLTYFQNEAQLEKSRLLSDRFSAERPKGSFSTLEIQRTEQGDSAMYLCASSLVAGTGVIYGYTFGSGTRLTVV.